This record concerns one TCR beta chain sequence. This CDR3 is built from 13 residues. V lost 1 base to trimming and J lost 5 bases, with 7 bases between them. The germline V gene encodes CDR1 SGHVS and CDR2 FNYEAQ. These data belong to a study of Ad26.COV2.S vaccination and SARS-CoV-2 variants. Specified treatment: some 19 received Ad26.COV2.S at low or high dose, single or two shots; 5 received placebo; per-sample allocation not given. Samples came from day 63 after the first vaccine or placebo injection. The data were produced by immunoSEQ multiplex PCR, yet TCRdb's version contains in-frame clones alone and is incomplete. Of about 390,000 clones listed, roughly nine tenths are singletons.

The sample was peripheral blood, taken in a trial of Ad26.COV2.S vaccine versus placebo. The TCR comes from a person between 18 and 60 years old who received the Ad26.COV2.S COVID-19 vaccine or a placebo. V gene TRBV7-6 combines with J gene TRBJ2-3; D is uncertain. The CDR3 DNA reads TGTGCCAGCAGCTTAGGGCGCGGAGATACGCAGTATTTT. This translates into CASSLGRGDTQYF.